This T cell receptor beta chain was identified in a study of shared clonotypes between healthy human individuals. Study conclusions and caveats: Memory subsets generally showed smaller estimated richness than naive subsets did. Blood alone was sampled, and tissue repertoires likely differ.

In regard to this clone: Its antigen is not identified.

The ends were cut back, 4 bases at V and 2 bases at J, with 18 bases in the middle. The CDR3 extends over 17 amino acids. Germline CDR1 reads SNHLY; CDR2 reads FYNNEI. Only in-frame clones appear in the TCRdb table, and some are missing; sequencing was by immunoSEQ multiplex PCR. Of over a million clones listed, more than 95% are singletons. Subsets obtained from CD4+ cells comprised CD45RA+ naive and CD45RA-negative memory cells. The sequence was obtained from a man aged 25 to 45 in good health. The source material was naive CD4+ T cells sorted from blood. Stated subset: CD45RA+ positively selected. The chain carries TRBV2 and TRBJ1-3; D is possibly TRBD1 (6 bases). The CDR3 nucleotides are TGTGCCAGCAGTGTAAGCGGACAGCGTTTGACTGGAAACACCATATATTTT. Translation gives CASSVSGQRLTGNTIYF.